Following are 21 T cell receptor beta chains from one sample sequenced in a study of regulatory T cells in long-lasting Graves disease. Building of the TCR beta libraries involved iRepertoire HTBI primers and Arm-PCR of CDR3 regions. MiXCR, applied by TCRdb to the multiplex PCR reads, yields one record per CDR3 protein. The sample carries almost 450,000 distinct CDR3 sequences, 16% recorded once. Time point meaning: newly diagnosed GD, antithyroid drugs for less than 3 months. RNA from PBMCs was the source of the TCR library. The sample was also linked to a second study, of T cells in Graves' hyperthyroidism and ophthalmopathy.

Sequenced material: peripheral blood mononuclear cells (PBMCs), taken at new diagnosis, from a patient treated with antithyroid drugs. The receptors here all came from a woman aged 30 to 39 with Graves disease.

This clonotype was seen ten or more times. The rearrangement joins TRBV13 to TRBJ2-1, with D possibly matching TRBD2 (5 bases). Trimming removed 5 bases at V and 5 bases at J, with 16 bases between. Germline loops: CDR1 PRHDT, CDR2 FYEKMQ (reference sequence). CDR3 size: 15 residues. The CDR3 DNA reads as TGTGCCAGCAGCCCCGAGGGAACTGGCGACAATGAGCAGTTCTTC. Translating gives CASSPEGTGDNEQFF. The variable domain in full, completed from reference TRBV13 and TRBJ2-1, reads AAGVIQSPRHLIKEKRETATLKCYPIPRHDTVYWYQQGPGQDPQFLISFYEKMQSDKGSIPDRFSAQQFSDYHSELNMSSLELGDSALYFCASSPEGTGDNEQFFGPGTRLTVL.

This clonotype was seen ten or more times. This chain uses TRBV20-1 with TRBJ2-1, with 10 bases aligning to TRBD2. Trimming at V came to 1 base and at J to 6 bases, leaving 3 bases not matched to a gene. The germline V gene has CDR1 DFQATT and CDR2 SNEGSKA (reference sequence). This CDR3 spans 14 amino acids. For the CDR3, the DNA is TGCAGTGCTAGAGCCGCTAGCGGGAGCAATGAGCAGTTCTTC. Amino acid sequence: CSARAASGSNEQFF.

In this sample, this clonotype turned up a few times. The V call is TRBV6-1, the J call TRBJ1-3, with a tentative D call TRBD1 (6 bases). Trimming removed 6 bases at V and 0 bases at J, with 6 bases between. Germline-derived CDR1 and CDR2 are MNHNS and SASEGT. The CDR3 loop spans 13 amino acids. The CDR3 protein is CASRDSSGNTIYF. CDR3 bases: TGTGCCAGCAGGGACAGCTCTGGAAACACCATATATTTT.

In this sample, this clonotype turned up many times. The V gene is TRBV12-3 or TRBV12-4, the J gene TRBJ2-3, with TRBD1 matching over 10 bases. With V trimmed by 4 bases and J by 0 bases, 4 bases remained unmatched. The CDR3 has 16 amino acids. CDR3 coding DNA: TGTGCCAGCAGTTCTCCGGGACAGGGGAGCACAGATACGCAGTATTTT. It translates to CASSSPGQGSTDTQYF.

A few counts support this clonotype. V usage is TRBV13 and J usage is TRBJ2-1; 7 bases line up with TRBD2. The CDR3 sequence is 15 residues long. The V and J ends lost 8 bases and 4 bases, in that order; junction bases with no gene match: 11. Germline-derived CDR1 and CDR2 are PRHDT and FYEKMQ (reference sequence). In DNA, the CDR3 is TGTGCCAGCGCTAGCGGAGCCCAACCTTACAATGAGCAGTTCTTC. This codes for CASASGAQPYNEQFF.

Many counts were recorded for this clonotype. The rearrangement joins TRBV7-9 to TRBJ2-1; D not resolved. CDR1 and CDR2 from the germline V gene are SEHNR and FQNEAQ (reference sequence). The CDR3 totals 14 residues. Trimming stripped 3 bases from V and 9 bases from J, with 15 bases between. CDR3 sequence (DNA): TGTGCCAGCAGCTTCCCGGACGGTAGAAGTGAGCAGTTCTTC. It encodes CASSFPDGRSEQFF.

This clonotype was counted many times. A junction boundary mismatches the germline segment, possibly from a read error. The J gene is TRBJ2-1, the V gene TRBV28; 10 nucleotides agree with TRBD1. The CDR3 spans 14 residues. CDR1 and CDR2 from the germline V gene are MDHEN and SYDVKM. The CDR3 DNA follows: TGTGCCAGCAGTCCGACAGGGGGCTGGGATGAGCAGTCCTTC. It is translated as CASSPTGGWDEQSF.

This clonotype was observed many times. The gene calls are TRBV7-8 and TRBJ2-7; the match to TRBD2 covers 8 bases. This CDR3 comprises 20 residues. The V gene end was trimmed by 1 base and the J gene end by 3 bases; junction bases not matched to a gene: 20. CDR1 is SGHVS, CDR2 FQNEAQ, per germline. The DNA for the CDR3 is TGTGCCAGCAGCTTAGTCGTGGGTAACGCAAGGACTAGCTGGATCTACGAGCAGTACTTC. Translation: CASSLVVGNARTSWIYEQYF.

Comment on this clonotype: Sequence at one end of the junction differs from germline and may be a read error. The chain recombines TRBV14 with TRBJ1-1; perhaps TRBD1 as D (5 bases). The CDR3 consists of 16 residues. Germline CDR1 and CDR2: SGHDN and FVKESK. The CDR3 loop reads CASSQDGAGWNTEAYF. CDR3 DNA sequence: TGTGCCAGCAGCCAAGATGGGGCAGGGTGGAACACTGAAGCTTACTTT.

Many counts were recorded for this clonotype. The chain is built from TRBV12-3 or TRBV12-4 and TRBJ1-1; no definite D call. There are 12 residues in the CDR3. V was shortened by 5 bases and J by 5 bases, with 9 bases between the two germline ends. As DNA, the CDR3 is TGTGCCAGCAGTAAGTGGTCTACTGAAGCTTTCTTT. Its protein product is CASSKWSTEAFF.

This clonotype was seen repeatedly, ten times or more. The chain carries TRBV20-1 and TRBJ2-1; 10 bases fit TRBD2. The CDR3 sequence is 17 residues long. In germline, CDR1 is DFQATT, CDR2 SNEGSKA (reference sequence). Trimming took 0 bases from V and 7 from J; bases not matched to a gene: 12. CDR3 nucleotides: TGCAGTGCTAGAGATGCCCAGCGGGAGGGTCTTAGGAATGAGCAGTTCTTC. Protein sequence: CSARDAQREGLRNEQFF.

This clonotype was counted ten times or more. The chain combines TRBV18 with TRBJ1-4; the D is unclear. The length of the CDR3 is 17 residues. Deletions cut 3 bases from V and 0 bases from J, with 14 bases between. Germline assignment: CDR1 KGHSH and CDR2 LQKENI. The CDR3, as DNA: TGTGCCAGCTCACCCCAACAGCATCTTGCAACTAATGAAAAACTGTTTTTT. As protein: CASSPQQHLATNEKLFF.

This clonotype was seen ten or more times. The genes are TRBV7-8 and TRBJ2-1; D ambiguous. In germline, CDR1 is SGHVS, CDR2 FQNEAQ. This CDR3 comprises 15 residues. V was trimmed by 3 bases and J by 1 base, leaving 10 bases between them. The CDR3 loop reads CASSFSWGSYNEQFF. CDR3 nucleotides: TGTGCCAGCAGCTTTTCATGGGGTTCCTACAATGAGCAGTTCTTC.

This clonotype was counted many times. The rearrangement joins TRBV12-3 or TRBV12-4 to TRBJ2-2; no definite D call. This CDR3 spans 13 amino acids. The germline V and J ends were trimmed by 7 bases and 4 bases, with 10 bases remaining between them. CDR3 nucleotides: TGTGCCAGCATGGGTTCCTCCACCGGGGAGCTGTTTTTT. Its translation: CASMGSSTGELFF.

This clonotype was counted at least ten times. The chain joins TRBV28 to TRBJ2-7, with 9 nucleotides matching TRBD1. This CDR3 contains 17 residues. The germline gives CDR1 MDHEN, CDR2 SYDVKM. The J segment lost 2 bases and the V segment lost 5 bases, leaving 13 bases of the junction unmatched. This CDR3 reads CASSSTLGTGRPYEQYF. The CDR3 nucleotides read TGTGCCAGCAGTAGTACCCTAGGGACAGGGCGGCCCTACGAGCAGTACTTC. The full variable domain, its missing parts supplied by reference TRBV28 and TRBJ2-7, is DVKVTQSSRYLVKRTGEKVFLECVQDMDHENMFWYRQDPGLGLRLIYFSYDVKMKEKGDIPEGYSVSREKKERFSLILESASTNQTSMYLCASSSTLGTGRPYEQYFGPGTRLTVT.

The chain employs TRBV3-1 and TRBJ1-1; weak D call: TRBD1 (6 bases). The germline gives CDR1 LGHDT, CDR2 YNNKEL (reference sequence). The CDR3 runs to 14 residues. The V gene lost 1 base and the J gene lost 11 bases, with 17 bases spanning the gap. CDR3 amino acids: CASSQGGMGARAFF. In DNA, the CDR3 is TGTGCCAGCAGCCAAGGGGGGATGGGGGCGAGGGCTTTCTTT.

This clonotype was seen at least ten times. The chain links TRBV27 to TRBJ2-1; a possible D gene is TRBD2 (6 bases). Trimming removed 5 bases at V and 7 bases at J, with 24 bases between. The CDR3 extends over 17 amino acids. Germline V gene lookup returns CDR1 MNHEY and CDR2 SMNVEV (reference sequence). The CDR3 region has the DNA TGTGCCAGCAGTACGCGACTCGGGACGGGAGATGGAAATGAGCAGTTCTTC. It codes for CASSTRLGTGDGNEQFF.

This clonotype was counted between two and nine times. The gene calls are TRBV7-2 and TRBJ1-2, with 7 bases matching TRBD1. The V gene end was trimmed by 2 bases and the J gene end by 3 bases; junction bases not matched to a gene: 3. The CDR3 has 14 amino acids. Germline V gene data show CDR1 as SGHTA and CDR2 as FQGNSA. CDR3 residues: CASSLRQGDYGYTF. CDR3 nucleotide sequence: TGTGCCAGCAGCTTAAGACAGGGCGACTATGGCTACACCTTC.

This clonotype was seen ten or more times. The chain joins TRBV28 to TRBJ2-6; 10 bases line up with TRBD1. The V gene end was trimmed by 6 bases and the J gene end by 1 base; junction bases not matched to a gene: 12. There are 19 residues in the CDR3. Germline assignment: CDR1 MDHEN and CDR2 SYDVKM. The CDR3 DNA is TGTGCCAGCAGCCTCCTCCCGGGACAGGGGCCGTCTGGGGCCAACGTCCTGACTTTC. Residues: CASSLLPGQGPSGANVLTF.

Ten or more counts support this clonotype. The rearrangement links TRBV3-1 to TRBJ1-3; D is unclear. The CDR3 contains 14 residues. CDR1 and CDR2 (germline): LGHDT, YNNKEL (reference sequence). V was shortened by 5 bases and J by 0 bases, with 8 bases between the two germline ends. The CDR3 is CASSSFRSGNTIYF. The CDR3 nucleotides read TGTGCCAGCAGCTCGTTCCGCTCTGGAAACACCATATATTTT.

This chain links TRBV9 with TRBJ1-1; possible D gene TRBD1, 5 bases. The V end was cut by 3 bases, the J end by 6 bases, with 9 bases between. The length of the CDR3 is 12 residues. Germline CDR1 reads SGDLS; CDR2 reads YYNGEE. CDR3 sequence reads: CASSAGTSEAFF. CDR3 in DNA: TGTGCCAGCAGCGCGGGGACCTCTGAAGCTTTCTTT.